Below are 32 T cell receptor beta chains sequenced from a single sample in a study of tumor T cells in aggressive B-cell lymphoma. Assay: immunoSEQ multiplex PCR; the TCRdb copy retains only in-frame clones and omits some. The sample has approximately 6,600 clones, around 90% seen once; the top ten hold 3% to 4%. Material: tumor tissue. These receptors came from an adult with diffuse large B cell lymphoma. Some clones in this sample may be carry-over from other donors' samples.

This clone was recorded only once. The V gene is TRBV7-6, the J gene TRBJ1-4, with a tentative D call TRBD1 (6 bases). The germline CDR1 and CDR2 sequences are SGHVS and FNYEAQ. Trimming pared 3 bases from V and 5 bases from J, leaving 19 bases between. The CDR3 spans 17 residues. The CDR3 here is CASSFQTTGPINEKLFF. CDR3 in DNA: TGTGCCAGCAGCTTTCAGACGACAGGCCCCATCAATGAAAAACTGTTTTTT.

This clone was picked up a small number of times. CDR3 loop: CASSNWGGTSTDTQYF. The CDR3 coding sequence is TGCGCCAGCAGCAATTGGGGGGGTACTAGCACAGATACGCAGTATTTT. This sequence joins TRBV5-1 and TRBJ2-3; TRBD2 matches at 7 bases. CDR3 size: 16 residues. Germline V gene lookup returns CDR1 SGHRS and CDR2 YFSETQ. J gave up 0 bases and V 4 bases, and 8 bases lay outside the gene matches.

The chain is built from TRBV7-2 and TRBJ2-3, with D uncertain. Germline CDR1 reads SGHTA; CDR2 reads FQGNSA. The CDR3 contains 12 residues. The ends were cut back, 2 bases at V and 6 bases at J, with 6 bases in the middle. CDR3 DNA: TGTGCCAGCAGCTTACTGAGGGATACGCAGTATTTT. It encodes CASSLLRDTQYF.

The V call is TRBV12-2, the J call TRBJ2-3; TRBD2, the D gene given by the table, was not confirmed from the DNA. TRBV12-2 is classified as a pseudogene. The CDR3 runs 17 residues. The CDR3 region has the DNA TGTGCAAGTCGCTTAGTTGTGCCAGCGGTGCGTCCAGATACGCAGTATTTT. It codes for CASRLVVPAVRPDTQYF.

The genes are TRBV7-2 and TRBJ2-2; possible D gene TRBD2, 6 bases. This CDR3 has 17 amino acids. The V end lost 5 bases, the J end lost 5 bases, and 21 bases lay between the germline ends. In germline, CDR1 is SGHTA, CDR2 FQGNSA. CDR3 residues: CASSRSGGRGRTGELFF. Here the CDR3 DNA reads TGTGCCAGCAGCCGTAGCGGTGGGAGAGGCAGAACCGGGGAGCTGTTTTTT.

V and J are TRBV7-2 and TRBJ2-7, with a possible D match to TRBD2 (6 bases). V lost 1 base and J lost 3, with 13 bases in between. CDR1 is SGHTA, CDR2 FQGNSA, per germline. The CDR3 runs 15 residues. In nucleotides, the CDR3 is TGTGCCAGCAGCTTAGGCGAGACTAGGGTCTACGAGCAGTACTTC. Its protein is CASSLGETRVYEQYF.

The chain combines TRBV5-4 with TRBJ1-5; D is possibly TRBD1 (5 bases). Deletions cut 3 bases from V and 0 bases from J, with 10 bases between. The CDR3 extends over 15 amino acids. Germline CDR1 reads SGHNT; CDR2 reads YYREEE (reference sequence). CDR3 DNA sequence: TGTGCCAGCAGCTGGGGCCGCCATAGCAATCAGCCCCAGCATTTT. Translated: CASSWGRHSNQPQHF. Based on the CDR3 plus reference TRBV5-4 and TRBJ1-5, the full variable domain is ETGVTQSPTHLIKTRGQQVTLRCSSQSGHNTVSWYQQALGQGPQFIFQYYREEENGRGNFPPRFSGLQFPNYSSELNVNALELDDSALYLCASSWGRHSNQPQHFGDGTRLSIL.

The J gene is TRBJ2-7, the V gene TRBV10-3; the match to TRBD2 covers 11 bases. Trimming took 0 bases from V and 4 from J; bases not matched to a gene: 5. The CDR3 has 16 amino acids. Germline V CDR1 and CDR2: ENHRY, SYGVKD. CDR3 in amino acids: CAISESGVAGGYEQYF. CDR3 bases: TGTGCCATCAGTGAGTCGGGGGTAGCGGGAGGGTACGAGCAGTACTTC.

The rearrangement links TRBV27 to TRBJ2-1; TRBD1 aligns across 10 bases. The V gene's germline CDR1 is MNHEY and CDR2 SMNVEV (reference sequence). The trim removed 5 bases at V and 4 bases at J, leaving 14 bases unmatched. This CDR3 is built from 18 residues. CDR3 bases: TGTGCCAGCAGTCATCCGACCGGGACAGGGGTTGTGTACAATGAGCAGTTCTTC. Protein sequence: CASSHPTGTGVVYNEQFF.

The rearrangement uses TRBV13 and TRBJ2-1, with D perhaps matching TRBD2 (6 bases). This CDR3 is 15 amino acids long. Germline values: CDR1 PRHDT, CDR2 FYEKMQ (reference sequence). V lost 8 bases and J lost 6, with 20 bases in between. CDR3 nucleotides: TGTGCCAGCGGAAAGGGGAGGCCGATCCTCAATGAGCAGTTCTTC. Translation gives CASGKGRPILNEQFF.

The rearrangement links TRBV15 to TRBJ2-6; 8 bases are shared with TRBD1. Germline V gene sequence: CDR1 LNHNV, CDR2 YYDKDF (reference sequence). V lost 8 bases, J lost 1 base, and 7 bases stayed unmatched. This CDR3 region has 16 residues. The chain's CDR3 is CATDDRGVSGANVLTF. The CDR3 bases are TGTGCCACCGACGACAGGGGAGTTTCTGGGGCCAACGTCCTGACTTTC.

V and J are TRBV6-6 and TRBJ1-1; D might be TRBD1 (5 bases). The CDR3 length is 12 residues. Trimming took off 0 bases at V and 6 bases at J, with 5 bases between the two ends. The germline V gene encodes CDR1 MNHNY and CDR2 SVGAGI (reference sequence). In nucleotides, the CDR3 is TGTGCCAGCAGTTACTCGGGGCCTGAAGCTTTCTTT. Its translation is CASSYSGPEAFF.

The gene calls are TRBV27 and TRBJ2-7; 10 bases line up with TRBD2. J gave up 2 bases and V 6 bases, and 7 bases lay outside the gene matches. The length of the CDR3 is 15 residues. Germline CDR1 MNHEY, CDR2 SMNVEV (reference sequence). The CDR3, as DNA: TGTGCCAGCAGGCAAAAGAGCGGGGGGGCCTACGAGCAGTACTTC. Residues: CASRQKSGGAYEQYF.

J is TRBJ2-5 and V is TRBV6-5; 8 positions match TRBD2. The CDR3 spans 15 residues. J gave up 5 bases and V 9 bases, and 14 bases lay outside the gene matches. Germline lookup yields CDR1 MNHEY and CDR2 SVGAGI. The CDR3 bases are TGTGCCAGTTGGGGGGTCGGGGGGGCCCTGGAGACCCAGTACTTC. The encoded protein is CASWGVGGALETQYF.

The CDR3 spells CASSSMADTQYF. DNA for the CDR3: TGTGCCAGCAGTTCAATGGCCGATACGCAGTATTTT. The rearrangement uses TRBV27 and TRBJ2-3; no firm D call. The V end lost 4 bases, the J end lost 6 bases, and 8 bases lay between the germline ends. Germline loops: CDR1 MNHEY, CDR2 SMNVEV (reference sequence). The CDR3 has 12 residues.

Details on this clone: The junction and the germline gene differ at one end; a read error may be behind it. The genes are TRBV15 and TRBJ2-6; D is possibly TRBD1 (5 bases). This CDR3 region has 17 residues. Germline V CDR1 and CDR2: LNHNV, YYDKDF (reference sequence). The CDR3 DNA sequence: TGTGCCACCAGCAGGACGAGGTTTGACTCTGGGGCCAACGTCCTGACTTTT. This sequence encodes CATSRTRFDSGANVLTF. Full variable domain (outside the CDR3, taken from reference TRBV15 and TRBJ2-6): DAMVIQNPRYQVTQFGKPVTLSCSQTLNHNVMYWYQQKSSQAPKLLFHYYDKDFNNEADTPDNFQSRRPNTSFCFLDIRSPGLGDTAMYLCATSRTRFDSGANVLTFGAGSRLTVL.

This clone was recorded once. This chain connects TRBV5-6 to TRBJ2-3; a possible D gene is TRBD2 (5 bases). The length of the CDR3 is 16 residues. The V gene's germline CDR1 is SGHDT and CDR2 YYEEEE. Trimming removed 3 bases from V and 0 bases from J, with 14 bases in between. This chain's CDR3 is CASSSRAWSSTDTQYF. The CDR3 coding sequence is TGTGCCAGCAGCTCGAGGGCATGGTCTAGCACAGATACGCAGTATTTT.

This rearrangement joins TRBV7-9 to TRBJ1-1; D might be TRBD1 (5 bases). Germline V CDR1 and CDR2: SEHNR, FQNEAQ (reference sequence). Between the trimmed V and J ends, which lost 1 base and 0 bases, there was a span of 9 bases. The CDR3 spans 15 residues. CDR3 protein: CASSLERQLNTEAFF. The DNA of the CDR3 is TGTGCCAGCAGCTTAGAGCGACAGTTGAACACTGAAGCTTTCTTT.

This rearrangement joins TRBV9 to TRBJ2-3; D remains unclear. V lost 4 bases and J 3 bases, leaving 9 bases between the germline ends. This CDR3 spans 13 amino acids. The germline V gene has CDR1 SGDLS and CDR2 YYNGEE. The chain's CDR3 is CASSRPGTDTQYF. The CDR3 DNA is TGTGCCAGCAGCCGGCCCGGGACAGATACGCAGTATTTT.

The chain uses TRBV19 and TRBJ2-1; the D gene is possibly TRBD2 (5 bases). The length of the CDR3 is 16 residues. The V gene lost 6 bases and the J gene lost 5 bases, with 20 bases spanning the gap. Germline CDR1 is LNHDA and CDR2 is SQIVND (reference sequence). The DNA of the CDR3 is TGTGCCAGTAGGAGCGGCGCTTTGTTCTGGAACAATGAGCAGTTCTTC. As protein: CASRSGALFWNNEQFF.

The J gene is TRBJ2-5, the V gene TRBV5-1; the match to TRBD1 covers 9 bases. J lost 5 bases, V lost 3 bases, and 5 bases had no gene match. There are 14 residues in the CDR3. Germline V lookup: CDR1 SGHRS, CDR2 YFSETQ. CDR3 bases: TGCGCCAGCAGCTCACAGGGGGCGCGGGAGACCCAGTACTTC. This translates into CASSSQGARETQYF.

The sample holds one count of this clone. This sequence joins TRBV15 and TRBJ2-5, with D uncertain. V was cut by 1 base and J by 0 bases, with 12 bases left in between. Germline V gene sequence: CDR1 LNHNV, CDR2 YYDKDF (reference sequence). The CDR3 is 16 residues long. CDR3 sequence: CATSRVRTTYQETQYF. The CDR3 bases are TGTGCCACCAGCAGAGTTCGAACAACGTACCAAGAGACCCAGTACTTC.

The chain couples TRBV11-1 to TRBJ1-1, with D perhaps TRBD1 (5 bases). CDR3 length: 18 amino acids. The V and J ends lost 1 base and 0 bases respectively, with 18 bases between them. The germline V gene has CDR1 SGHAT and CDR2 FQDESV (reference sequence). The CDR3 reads CASSLETMLGHLNTEAFF. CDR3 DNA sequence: TGTGCCAGCAGCTTAGAAACTATGCTTGGACACTTGAACACTGAAGCTTTCTTT.

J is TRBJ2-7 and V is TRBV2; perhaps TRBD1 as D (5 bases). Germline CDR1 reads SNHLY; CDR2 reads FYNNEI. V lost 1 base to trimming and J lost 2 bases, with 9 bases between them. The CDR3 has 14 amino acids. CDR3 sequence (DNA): TGTGCCAGCAGTGAAGGGACACCCGCCTACGAGCAGTACTTC. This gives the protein CASSEGTPAYEQYF.

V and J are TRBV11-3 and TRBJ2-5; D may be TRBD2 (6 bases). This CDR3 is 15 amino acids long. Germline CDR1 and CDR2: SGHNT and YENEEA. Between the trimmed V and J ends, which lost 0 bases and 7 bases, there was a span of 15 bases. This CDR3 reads CASSLEGSGLVTQYF. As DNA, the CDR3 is TGTGCCAGCAGCTTAGAGGGATCGGGACTTGTGACCCAGTACTTC. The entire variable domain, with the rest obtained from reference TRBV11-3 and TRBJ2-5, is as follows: EAGVVQSPRYKIIEKKQPVAFWCNPISGHNTLYWYLQNLGQGPELLIRYENEEAVDDSQLPKDRFSAERLKGVDSTLKIQPAELGDSAVYLCASSLEGSGLVTQYFGPGTRLLVL.

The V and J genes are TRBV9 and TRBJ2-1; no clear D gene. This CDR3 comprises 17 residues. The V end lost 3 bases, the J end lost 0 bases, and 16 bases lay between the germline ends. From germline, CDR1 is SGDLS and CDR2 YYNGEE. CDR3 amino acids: CASSAYGMESSYNEQFF. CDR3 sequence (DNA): TGTGCCAGCAGCGCCTACGGCATGGAGAGCTCCTACAATGAGCAGTTCTTC.

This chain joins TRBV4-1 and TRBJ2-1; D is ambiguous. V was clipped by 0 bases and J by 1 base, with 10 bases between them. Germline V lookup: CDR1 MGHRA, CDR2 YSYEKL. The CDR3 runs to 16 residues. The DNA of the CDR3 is TGCGCCAGCAGCCAAGACCTACCCGGGTCCTACAATGAGCAGTTCTTC. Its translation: CASSQDLPGSYNEQFF.

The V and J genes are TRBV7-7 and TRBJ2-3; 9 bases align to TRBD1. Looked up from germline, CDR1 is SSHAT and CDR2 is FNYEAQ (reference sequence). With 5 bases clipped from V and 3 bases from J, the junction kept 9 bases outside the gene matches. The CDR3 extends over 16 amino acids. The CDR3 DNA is TGTGCCAGCAGCCCCGGGACAGGGTTAACTACAGATACGCAGTATTTT. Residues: CASSPGTGLTTDTQYF.

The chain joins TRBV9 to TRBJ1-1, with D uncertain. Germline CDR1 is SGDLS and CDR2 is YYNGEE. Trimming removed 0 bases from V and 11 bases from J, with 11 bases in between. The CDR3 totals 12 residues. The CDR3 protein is CASSVGDEVAFF. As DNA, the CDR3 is TGTGCCAGCAGCGTAGGTGATGAGGTGGCTTTCTTT.

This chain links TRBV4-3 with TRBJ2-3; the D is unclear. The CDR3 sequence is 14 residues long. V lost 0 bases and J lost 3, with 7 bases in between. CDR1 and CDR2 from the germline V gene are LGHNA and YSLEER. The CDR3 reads CASSQDPVTDTQYF. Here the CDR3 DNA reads TGCGCCAGCAGCCAAGATCCGGTAACAGATACGCAGTATTTT.

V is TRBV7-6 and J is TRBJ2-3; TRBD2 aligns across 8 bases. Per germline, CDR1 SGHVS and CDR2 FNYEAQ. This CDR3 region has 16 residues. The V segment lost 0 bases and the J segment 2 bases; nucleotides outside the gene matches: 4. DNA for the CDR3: TGTGCCAGCAGCTTAGCCCCGGGACTAGTCACAGATACGCAGTATTTT. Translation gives CASSLAPGLVTDTQYF.

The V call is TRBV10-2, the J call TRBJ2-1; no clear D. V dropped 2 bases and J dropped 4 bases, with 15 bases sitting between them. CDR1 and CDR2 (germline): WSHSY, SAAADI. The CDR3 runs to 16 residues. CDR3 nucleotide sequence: TGCGCCAGCAGTGAGCCCAACAGAAACATATACAATGAGCAGTTCTTC. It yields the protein CASSEPNRNIYNEQFF.